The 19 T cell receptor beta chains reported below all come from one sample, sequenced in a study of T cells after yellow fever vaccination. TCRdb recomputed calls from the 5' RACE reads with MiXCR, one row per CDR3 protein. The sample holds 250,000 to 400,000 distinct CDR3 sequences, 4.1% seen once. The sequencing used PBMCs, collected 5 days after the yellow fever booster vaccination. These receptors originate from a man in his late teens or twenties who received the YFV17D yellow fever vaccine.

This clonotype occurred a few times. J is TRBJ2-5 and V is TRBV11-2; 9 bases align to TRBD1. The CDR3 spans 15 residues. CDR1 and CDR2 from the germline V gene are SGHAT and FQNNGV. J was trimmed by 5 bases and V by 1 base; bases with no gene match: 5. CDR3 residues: CASSLGDRDLETQYF. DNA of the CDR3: TGTGCCAGCAGCTTAGGGGACAGGGATTTGGAGACCCAGTACTTC.

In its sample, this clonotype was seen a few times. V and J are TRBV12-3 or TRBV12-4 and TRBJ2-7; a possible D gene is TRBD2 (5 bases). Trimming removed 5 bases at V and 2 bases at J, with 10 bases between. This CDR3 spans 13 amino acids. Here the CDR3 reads CASSTDGTYEQYF. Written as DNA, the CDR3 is TGTGCCAGCAGTACGGACGGGACCTACGAGCAGTACTTC.

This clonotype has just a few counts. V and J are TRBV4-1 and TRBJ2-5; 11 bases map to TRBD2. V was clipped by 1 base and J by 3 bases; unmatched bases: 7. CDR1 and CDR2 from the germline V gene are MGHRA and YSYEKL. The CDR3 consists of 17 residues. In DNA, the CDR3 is TGCGCCAGCAGCCAAGGGCTAGCGGGGGGACTCGAAGAGACCCAGTACTTC. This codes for CASSQGLAGGLEETQYF.

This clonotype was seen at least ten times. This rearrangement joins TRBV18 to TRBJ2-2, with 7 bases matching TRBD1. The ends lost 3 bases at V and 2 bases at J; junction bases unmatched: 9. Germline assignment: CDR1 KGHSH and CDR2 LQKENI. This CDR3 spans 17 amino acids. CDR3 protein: CASSPVQRQGNTGELFF. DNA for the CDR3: TGTGCCAGCTCACCGGTCCAGAGACAGGGTAACACCGGGGAGCTGTTTTTT.

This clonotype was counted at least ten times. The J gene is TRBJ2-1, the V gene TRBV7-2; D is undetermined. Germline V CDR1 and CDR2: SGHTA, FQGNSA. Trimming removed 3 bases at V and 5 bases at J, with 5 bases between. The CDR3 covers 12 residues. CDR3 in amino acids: CASSLEHNEQFF. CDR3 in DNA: TGTGCCAGCAGCTTGGAGCACAATGAGCAGTTCTTC.

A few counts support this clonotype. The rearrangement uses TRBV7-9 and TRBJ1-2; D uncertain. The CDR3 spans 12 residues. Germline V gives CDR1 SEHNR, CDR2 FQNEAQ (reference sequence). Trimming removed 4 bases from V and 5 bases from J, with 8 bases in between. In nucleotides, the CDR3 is TGTGCCAGCAGCTCCGACATTTATGGCTACACCTTC. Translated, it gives CASSSDIYGYTF.

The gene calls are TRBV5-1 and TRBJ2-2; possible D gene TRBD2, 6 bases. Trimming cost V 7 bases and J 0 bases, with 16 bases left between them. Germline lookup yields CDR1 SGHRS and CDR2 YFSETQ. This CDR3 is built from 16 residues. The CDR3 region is CASVPEGTANTGELFF. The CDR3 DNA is TGCGCCAGCGTACCGGAGGGGACCGCGAACACCGGGGAGCTGTTTTTT.

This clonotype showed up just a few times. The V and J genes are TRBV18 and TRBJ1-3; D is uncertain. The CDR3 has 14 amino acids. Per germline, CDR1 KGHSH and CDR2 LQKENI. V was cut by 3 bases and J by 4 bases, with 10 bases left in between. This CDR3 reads CASSPARAGNTIYF. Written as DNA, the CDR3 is TGTGCCAGCTCACCGGCTAGGGCGGGAAACACCATATATTTT.

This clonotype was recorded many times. The DNA of the CDR3 is TGTGCCAGCAGTTTCTGGTCGTTCTTCAATGAGCAGTTCTTC. Protein: CASSFWSFFNEQFF. This chain links TRBV28 with TRBJ2-1; D call uncertain. The length of the CDR3 is 14 residues. CDR1 is MDHEN, CDR2 SYDVKM, per germline. Between the trimmed V and J ends, which lost 3 bases and 6 bases, there was a span of 12 bases.

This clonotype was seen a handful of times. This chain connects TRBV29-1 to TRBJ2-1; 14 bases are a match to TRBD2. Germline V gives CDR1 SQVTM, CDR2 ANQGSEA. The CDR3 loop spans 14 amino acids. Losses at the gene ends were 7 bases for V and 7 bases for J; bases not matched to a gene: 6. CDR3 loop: CSAGLAGGVNEQFF. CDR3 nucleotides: TGCAGCGCCGGACTAGCGGGGGGTGTTAATGAGCAGTTCTTC.

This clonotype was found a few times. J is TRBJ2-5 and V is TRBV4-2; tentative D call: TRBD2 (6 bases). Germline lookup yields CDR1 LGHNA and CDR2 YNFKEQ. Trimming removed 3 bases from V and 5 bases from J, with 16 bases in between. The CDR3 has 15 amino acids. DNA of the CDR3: TGTGCCAGCAGCCAGCCGGGACTCAGATCCGAGACCCAGTACTTC. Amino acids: CASSQPGLRSETQYF.

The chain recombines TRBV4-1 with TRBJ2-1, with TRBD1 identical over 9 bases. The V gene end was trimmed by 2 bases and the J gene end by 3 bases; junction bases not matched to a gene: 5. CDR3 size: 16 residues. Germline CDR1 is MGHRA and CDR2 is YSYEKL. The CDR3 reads CASSQPGQGLYNEQFF. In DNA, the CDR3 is TGCGCCAGCAGCCAACCCGGACAGGGGCTCTACAATGAGCAGTTCTTC.

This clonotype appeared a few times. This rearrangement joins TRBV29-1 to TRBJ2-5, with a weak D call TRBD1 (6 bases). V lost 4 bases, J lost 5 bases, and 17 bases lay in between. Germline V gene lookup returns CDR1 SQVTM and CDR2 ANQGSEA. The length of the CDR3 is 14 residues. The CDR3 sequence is CSVAGEPVWETQYF. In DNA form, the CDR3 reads TGCAGCGTTGCAGGGGAGCCAGTCTGGGAGACCCAGTACTTC.

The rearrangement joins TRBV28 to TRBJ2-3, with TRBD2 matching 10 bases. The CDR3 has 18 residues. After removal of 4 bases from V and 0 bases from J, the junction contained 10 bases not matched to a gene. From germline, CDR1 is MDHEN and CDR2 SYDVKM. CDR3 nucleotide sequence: TGTGCCAGCAGTTATCCACCTAGCGGGGGCCTCAGCACAGATACGCAGTATTTT. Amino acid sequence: CASSYPPSGGLSTDTQYF.

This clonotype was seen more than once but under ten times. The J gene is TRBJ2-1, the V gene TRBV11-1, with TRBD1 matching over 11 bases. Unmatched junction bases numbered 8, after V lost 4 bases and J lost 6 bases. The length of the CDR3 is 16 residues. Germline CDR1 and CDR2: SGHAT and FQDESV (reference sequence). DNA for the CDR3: TGTGCCAGCAGCTCCTTCGGACAGGGGGCCATCAATGAGCAGTTCTTC. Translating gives CASSSFGQGAINEQFF. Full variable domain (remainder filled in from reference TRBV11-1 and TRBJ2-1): EAEVAQSPRYKITEKSQAVAFWCDPISGHATLYWYRQILGQGPELLVQFQDESVVDDSQLPKDRFSAERLKGVDSTLKIQPAELGDSAMYLCASSSFGQGAINEQFFGPGTRLTVL.

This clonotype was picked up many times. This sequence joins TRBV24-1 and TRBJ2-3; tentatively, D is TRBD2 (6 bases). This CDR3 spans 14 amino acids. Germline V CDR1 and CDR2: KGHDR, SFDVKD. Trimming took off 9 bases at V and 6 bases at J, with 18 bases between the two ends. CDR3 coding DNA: TGTGCCACCGCTTCGGCCGGACTAACGGATACGCAGTATTTT. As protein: CATASAGLTDTQYF.

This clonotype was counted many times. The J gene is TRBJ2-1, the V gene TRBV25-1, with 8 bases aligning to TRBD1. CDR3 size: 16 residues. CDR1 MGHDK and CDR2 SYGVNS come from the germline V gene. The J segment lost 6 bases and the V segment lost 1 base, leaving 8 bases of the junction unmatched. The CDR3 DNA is TGTGCCAGCAGTGAATTTGCGACAGGGGCCTCCAATGAGCAGTTCTTC. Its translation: CASSEFATGASNEQFF.

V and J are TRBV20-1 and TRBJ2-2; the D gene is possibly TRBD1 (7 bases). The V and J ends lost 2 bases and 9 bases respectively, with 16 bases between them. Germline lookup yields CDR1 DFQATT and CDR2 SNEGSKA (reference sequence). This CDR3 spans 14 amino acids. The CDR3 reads CSARPPGGGRELFF. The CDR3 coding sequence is TGCAGTGCTAGACCACCCGGAGGGGGCCGGGAGCTGTTTTTT.

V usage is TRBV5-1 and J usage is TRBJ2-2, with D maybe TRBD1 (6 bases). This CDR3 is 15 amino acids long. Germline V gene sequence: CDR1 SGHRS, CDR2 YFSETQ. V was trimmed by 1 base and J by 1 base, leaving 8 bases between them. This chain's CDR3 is CASSLWTENTGELFF. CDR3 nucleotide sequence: TGCGCCAGCAGCTTGTGGACAGAGAACACCGGGGAGCTGTTTTTT.